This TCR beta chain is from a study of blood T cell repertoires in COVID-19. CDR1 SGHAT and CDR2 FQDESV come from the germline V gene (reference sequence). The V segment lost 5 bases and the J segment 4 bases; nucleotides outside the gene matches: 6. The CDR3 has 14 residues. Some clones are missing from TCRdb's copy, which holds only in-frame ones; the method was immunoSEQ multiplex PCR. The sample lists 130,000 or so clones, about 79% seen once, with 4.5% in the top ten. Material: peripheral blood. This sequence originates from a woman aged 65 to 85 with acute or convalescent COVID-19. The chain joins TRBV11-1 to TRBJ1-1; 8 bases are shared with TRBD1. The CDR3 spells CASSPTGVGTEAFF. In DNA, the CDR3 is TGTGCCAGCAGCCCGACAGGGGTAGGCACTGAAGCTTTCTTT.